The entry that follows covers one T cell receptor beta chain sequence. The target antigen is unknown. TCR beta CDR3 regions were amplified from RNA transcripts. RT-PCR with HTBI primers came first, then second-round multiplex PCR. One entry per CDR3 protein, called by TCRdb with MiXCR from the multiplex PCR reads. The data show 450,000 to 600,000 distinct CDR3 sequences, less than 40% seen once. Germline V gives CDR1 SNHLY, CDR2 FYNNEI. The germline V and J ends were trimmed by 5 bases and 5 bases, with 10 bases remaining between them. The CDR3 runs 13 residues. Orbital computed tomography, thyroid ultrasound, TRAb, serum thyroxine and clinical symptoms formed the basis of diagnosis. This sample was included in a study of Graves' ophthalmopathy and Graves' hyperthyroidism. Across the study: Hyperthyroidism is called stable when no ophthalmopathy develops within 18 months of follow-up. Study conclusions and caveats: The model predicted ophthalmopathy progression with about 69% sensitivity and approximately 72% specificity. Researchers report that a 13-signature model separated ophthalmopathy from stable hyperthyroidism, posting about 88% sensitivity and less than 82% specificity.

The sequence was collected from an adult man with Graves' hyperthyroidism. The material sequenced was peripheral blood or thyroid tissue (not recorded which). The J gene is TRBJ1-5, the V gene TRBV2; the D gene is possibly TRBD1 (5 bases). CDR3 in DNA: TGTGCCAGCAGTTTATACAGGCATCAGCCCCAGCATTTT. This encodes CASSLYRHQPQHF.